This T cell receptor beta chain was sequenced during a study of CD8+ T cells in alopecia areata. Whole-study results and caveats: Clonality in the scalp and expanded CD8+ clones ranked among the top 100 were significantly decreased by tofacitinib. Many expanded lesional clones persisted in scalp and blood during tofacitinib.

Sequencing used cDNA as its template, made by extracting RNA and reverse transcribing it. Libraries were prepared by immunoSEQ multiplex PCR; TCRdb keeps only in-frame clonotypes and omits some of them. There are 190,000 or so clones in the sample; around three fifths occur only once, and roughly 12% lies in the top ten. For this clone: The target antigen is unknown.

The CDR3 sequence is 14 residues long. Looked up from germline, CDR1 is GTSNPN and CDR2 is SVGIG (reference sequence). Deletions cut 5 bases from V and 2 bases from J, with 16 bases between. Stated treatment: oral pan-JAK inhibitor, 5-10 mg twice daily. Sorting of CD4+ and CD8+ T cells was performed on PBMCs. The clonotype comes from a human donor with alopecia areata. This material consisted of CD8+ T cells sorted from blood, taken at week 24, from a patient treated with tofacitinib. The V call is TRBV30, the J call TRBJ2-7; D assignment may be TRBD1 or TRBD2 (5 bases each). DNA of the CDR3: TGTGCCTGGGGCAGAGGGGCGCTTCCCTACGAGCAGTACTTC. Protein: CAWGRGALPYEQYF.